This T cell receptor (beta chain) was captured in a study of CD8 T cells in Susac syndrome. With random hexamers, about 0.5 to 1 ug RNA was reverse transcribed. TCRdb itself ran the immunoSEQ multiplex PCR reads through MiXCR, one entry per CDR3 protein. In the table there are 180,000 or so distinct CDR3 sequences, approximately 94% of which are singletons. Germline V gene data show CDR1 as LGHDT and CDR2 as YNNKEL (reference sequence). This CDR3 is 14 amino acids long. J was trimmed by 6 bases and V by 4 bases; bases with no gene match: 4. In this sample, this clonotype turned up once. This clonotype originated in a human donor in good health. The chain recombines TRBV3-1 with TRBJ2-7; 12 bases fit TRBD1. Sequencing was carried out using CD4+ T cells from PBMCs. The CDR3 DNA follows: TGTGCCAGCAGCCTGGGGACAGGGGGCTCCGAGCAGTACTTC. Amino acid sequence: CASSLGTGGSEQYF.